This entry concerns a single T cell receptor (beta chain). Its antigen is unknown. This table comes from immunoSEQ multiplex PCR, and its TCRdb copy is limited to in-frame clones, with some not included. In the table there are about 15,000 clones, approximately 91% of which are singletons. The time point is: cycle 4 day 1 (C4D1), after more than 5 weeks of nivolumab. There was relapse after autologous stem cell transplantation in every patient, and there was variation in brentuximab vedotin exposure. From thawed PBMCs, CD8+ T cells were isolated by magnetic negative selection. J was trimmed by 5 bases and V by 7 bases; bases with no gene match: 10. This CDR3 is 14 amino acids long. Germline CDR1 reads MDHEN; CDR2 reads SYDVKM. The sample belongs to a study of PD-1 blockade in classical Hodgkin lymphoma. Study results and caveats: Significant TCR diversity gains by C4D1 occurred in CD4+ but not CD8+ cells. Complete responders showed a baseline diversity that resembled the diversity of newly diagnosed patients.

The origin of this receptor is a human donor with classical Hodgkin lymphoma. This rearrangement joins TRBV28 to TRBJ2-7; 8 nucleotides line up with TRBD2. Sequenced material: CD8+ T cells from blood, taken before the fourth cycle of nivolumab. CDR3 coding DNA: TGTGCCAGCATCGCCCGGGGGGGGCTGGACGAGCAGTACTTC. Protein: CASIARGGLDEQYF.